This TCR beta chain was captured in a study of T-cell reconstitution after alpha-beta-depleted transplantation in children. Only a few counts were recorded for this clonotype. What it binds is unknown. Study observations and caveats: Reports say that about two months after transplant, the alpha-beta T cells came out of several hundred graft clones that had expanded. Surviving recipient T cells and intrathymic progenitors accounted for some patients' high TCRbeta diversity at day 60. Diversity and T-cell counts at one year after transplant derived mostly from new T cells.

The library targeted TCRbeta and was prepared with unique molecular identifiers. TCRdb used MiXCR to reprocess the PCR reads, holding one entry per CDR3 protein. The repertoire holds 250,000 to 300,000 distinct CDR3 sequences, with almost 8% as singletons. The CDR3 is made up of 15 amino acids. Germline-derived CDR1 and CDR2 are LGHDT and YNNKEL (reference sequence). Deletions cut 0 bases from V and 4 bases from J, with 10 bases between. This sequence originates from a female patient aged 2-9 years who had a stem cell transplant for Fanconi anemia, so the T cells may come from the graft donor. This chain connects TRBV3-1 to TRBJ2-1, with D possibly matching TRBD2 (5 bases). The material was peripheral blood, obtained 360 days after TCRalphabeta/CD19-depleted stem cell transplant. This CDR3 reads CASSQDRRVYNEQFF. The DNA for the CDR3 is TGTGCCAGCAGCCAAGATCGGCGGGTATACAATGAGCAGTTCTTC.